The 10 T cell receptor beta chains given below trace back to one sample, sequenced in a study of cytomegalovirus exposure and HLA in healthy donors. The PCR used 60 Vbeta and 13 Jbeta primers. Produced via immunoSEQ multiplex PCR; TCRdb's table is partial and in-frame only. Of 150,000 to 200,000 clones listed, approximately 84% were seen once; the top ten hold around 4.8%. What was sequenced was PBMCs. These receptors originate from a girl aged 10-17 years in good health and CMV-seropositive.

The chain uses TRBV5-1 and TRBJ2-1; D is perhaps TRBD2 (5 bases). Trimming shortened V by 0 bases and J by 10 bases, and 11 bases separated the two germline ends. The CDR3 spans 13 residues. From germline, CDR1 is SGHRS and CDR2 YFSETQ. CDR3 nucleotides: TGCGCCAGCAGCTTGGCGAGGGATAGGGAGCAGTTCTTC. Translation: CASSLARDREQFF.

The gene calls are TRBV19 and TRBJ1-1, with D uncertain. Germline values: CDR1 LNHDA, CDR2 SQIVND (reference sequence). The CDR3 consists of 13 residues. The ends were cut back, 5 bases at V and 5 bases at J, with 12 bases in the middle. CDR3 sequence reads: CASSWGVRTEAFF. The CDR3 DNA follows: TGTGCCAGTAGTTGGGGAGTACGGACTGAAGCTTTCTTT. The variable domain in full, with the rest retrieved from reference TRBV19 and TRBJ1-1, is DGGITQSPKYLFRKEGQNVTLSCEQNLNHDAMYWYRQDPGQGLRLIYYSQIVNDFQKGDIAEGYSVSREKKESFPLTVTSAQKNPTAFYLCASSWGVRTEAFFGQGTRLTVV.

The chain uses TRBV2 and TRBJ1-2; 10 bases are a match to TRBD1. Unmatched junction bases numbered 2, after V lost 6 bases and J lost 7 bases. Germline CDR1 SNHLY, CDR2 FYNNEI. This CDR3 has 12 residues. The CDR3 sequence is CASRTGGSGYTF. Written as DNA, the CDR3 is TGTGCCAGCAGGACAGGGGGCTCTGGCTACACCTTC.

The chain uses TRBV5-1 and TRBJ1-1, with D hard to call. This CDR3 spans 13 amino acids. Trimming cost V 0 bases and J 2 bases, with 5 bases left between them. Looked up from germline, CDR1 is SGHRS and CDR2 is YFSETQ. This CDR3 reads CASSLAPNTEAFF. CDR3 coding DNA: TGCGCCAGCAGCTTGGCCCCTAACACTGAAGCTTTCTTT.

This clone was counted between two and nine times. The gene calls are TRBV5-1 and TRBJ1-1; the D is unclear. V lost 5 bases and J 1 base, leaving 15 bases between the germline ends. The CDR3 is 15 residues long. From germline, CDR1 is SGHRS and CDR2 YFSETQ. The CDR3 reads CASSLGLRRNTEAFF. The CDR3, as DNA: TGCGCCAGCAGTCTGGGTCTGAGGAGGAACACTGAAGCTTTCTTT.

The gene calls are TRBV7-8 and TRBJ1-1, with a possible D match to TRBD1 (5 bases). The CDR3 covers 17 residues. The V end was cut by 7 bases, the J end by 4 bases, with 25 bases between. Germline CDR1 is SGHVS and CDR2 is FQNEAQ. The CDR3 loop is CASTANPGRGYGTEAFF. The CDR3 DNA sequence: TGTGCCAGCACAGCCAACCCCGGTAGGGGATATGGCACTGAAGCTTTCTTT.

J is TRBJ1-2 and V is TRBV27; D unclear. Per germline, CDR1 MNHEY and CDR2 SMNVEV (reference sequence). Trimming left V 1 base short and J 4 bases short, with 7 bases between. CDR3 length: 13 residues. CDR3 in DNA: TGTGCCAGCAGTTTATTAGATGGCTATGGCTACACCTTC. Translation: CASSLLDGYGYTF.

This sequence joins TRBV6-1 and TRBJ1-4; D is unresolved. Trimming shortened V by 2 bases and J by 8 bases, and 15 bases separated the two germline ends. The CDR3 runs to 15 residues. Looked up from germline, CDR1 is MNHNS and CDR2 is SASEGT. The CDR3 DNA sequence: TGTGCCAGCAGTGAAATTATCGGGGTTGGAGAAAAACTGTTTTTT. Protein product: CASSEIIGVGEKLFF.

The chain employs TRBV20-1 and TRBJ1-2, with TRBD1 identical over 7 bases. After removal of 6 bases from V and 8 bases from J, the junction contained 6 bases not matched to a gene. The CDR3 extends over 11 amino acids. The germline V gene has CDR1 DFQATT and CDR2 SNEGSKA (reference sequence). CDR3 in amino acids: CSATGAWGYTF. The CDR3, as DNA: TGCAGTGCCACAGGGGCCTGGGGCTACACCTTC.

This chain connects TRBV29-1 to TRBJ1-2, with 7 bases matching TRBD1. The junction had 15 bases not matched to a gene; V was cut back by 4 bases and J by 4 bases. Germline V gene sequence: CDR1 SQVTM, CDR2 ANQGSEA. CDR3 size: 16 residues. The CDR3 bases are TGCAGCGTTGCCAATACCGGGACAGCACTTTTCTATGGCTACACCTTC. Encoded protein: CSVANTGTALFYGYTF.